What follows are 28 T cell receptor beta chains derived from one specimen sequenced in a study of T cell responses to AZD1222 COVID-19 vaccine. Produced via immunoSEQ multiplex PCR; TCRdb's table is partial and in-frame only. The profile shows 200,000 or so clones, almost 95% of them singletons. Source: peripheral blood, taken on day 0 of AZD1222 vaccination. These receptor sequences come from an adult in good health.

The V call is TRBV6-1, the J call TRBJ2-7; 9 bases align to TRBD1. Germline CDR1 is MNHNS and CDR2 is SASEGT. This CDR3 is 15 amino acids long. V shed 2 bases and J 2 bases; nucleotides not matched to a gene: 4. CDR3 in DNA: TGTGCCAGCAGTGAATACCGGGACAGGGCCTACGAGCAGTACTTC. Encoded protein: CASSEYRDRAYEQYF.

The chain's CDR3 is CASSPRQGPNYGYTF. CDR3 DNA sequence: TGTGCCAGCAGTCCACGACAGGGCCCCAACTATGGCTACACCTTC. The J gene is TRBJ1-2, the V gene TRBV27, with 7 bases identical to TRBD1. Germline CDR1 is MNHEY and CDR2 is SMNVEV (reference sequence). The J segment lost 2 bases and the V segment lost 5 bases, leaving 8 bases of the junction unmatched. The CDR3 is 15 amino acids.

This clone was picked up one time. This chain joins TRBV20-1 and TRBJ2-3, with no clear D. The germline V and J ends were trimmed by 3 bases and 5 bases, with 15 bases remaining between them. This CDR3 has 14 amino acids. Germline V lookup: CDR1 DFQATT, CDR2 SNEGSKA (reference sequence). The DNA of the CDR3 is TGCAGTGCTAGTTATCTCCTAGTCAGAGATACGCAGTATTTT. Its protein product is CSASYLLVRDTQYF.

V gene TRBV5-5 combines with J gene TRBJ2-7, with D possibly TRBD2 on 5 matching bases. The CDR3 is made up of 15 amino acids. Trimming took off 4 bases at V and 2 bases at J, with 16 bases between the two ends. Per the germline V gene, CDR1 is SGHKS and CDR2 is YYEKEE (reference sequence). The CDR3 region is CASSREASRAYEQYF. The CDR3 region has the DNA TGTGCCAGCAGCCGAGAGGCTAGCCGAGCCTACGAGCAGTACTTC.

This chain links TRBV5-6 with TRBJ1-1, with D hard to call. V shed 2 bases and J shed 4 bases, with 12 bases lying between them. The germline V gene has CDR1 SGHDT and CDR2 YYEEEE. This CDR3 spans 14 amino acids. The DNA of the CDR3 is TGTGCCAGCAGCTTCGCACCAGGTGCCACTGAAGCTTTCTTT. This translates into CASSFAPGATEAFF.

This CDR3 is CASSESFQARGTIYF. In DNA form, the CDR3 reads TGCGCCAGCAGTGAGTCCTTCCAGGCCCGGGGCACCATATATTTT. This chain links TRBV10-2 with TRBJ1-3; D remains unclear. CDR1 is WSHSY and CDR2 is SAAADI in the germline V gene. The CDR3 runs 15 residues. Trimming cost V 0 bases and J 9 bases, with 15 bases left between them.

This chain links TRBV7-8 with TRBJ2-6; D gene uncertain. The CDR3 spans 14 residues. CDR1 is SGHVS, CDR2 FQNEAQ, per germline. The V and J ends lost 8 bases and 2 bases respectively, with 10 bases between them. This CDR3 reads CASHKGPGANVLTF. The CDR3 coding sequence is TGTGCCAGCCATAAAGGACCTGGGGCCAACGTCCTGACTTTC.

The chain recombines TRBV12-5 with TRBJ1-1; TRBD1 is a possible D gene (6 bases). Germline V CDR1 and CDR2: LGHNT, FRNRAP. This CDR3 is built from 15 residues. Trimming removed 4 bases at V and 6 bases at J, with 18 bases between. The CDR3 DNA sequence: TGTGCTAGTGGTTCCCCTGGCCAGGGGTACGCTGAAGCTTTCTTT. This encodes CASGSPGQGYAEAFF.

The chain joins TRBV7-2 to TRBJ2-3, with TRBD2 matching over 9 bases. CDR1 and CDR2 (germline): SGHTA, FQGNSA. V lost 6 bases, J lost 5 bases, and 15 bases stayed unmatched. The CDR3 runs to 17 residues. The CDR3 loop reads CASSRTGLALVGDTQYF. The CDR3 DNA follows: TGTGCCAGCAGTCGAACGGGACTAGCTTTAGTAGGAGATACGCAGTATTTT.

This clone appeared a few times. The chain links TRBV27 to TRBJ2-7, with a possible D match to TRBD1 (6 bases). This CDR3 has 14 residues. Germline lookup yields CDR1 MNHEY and CDR2 SMNVEV (reference sequence). The V gene lost 8 bases and the J gene lost 2 bases, with 16 bases spanning the gap. This CDR3 reads CASCPSTGTYEQYF. The DNA of the CDR3 is TGTGCCAGCTGCCCGAGCACAGGGACCTACGAGCAGTACTTC.

The V gene is TRBV9, the J gene TRBJ1-3; 7 bases match TRBD1. This CDR3 is 17 amino acids long. Germline V gene lookup returns CDR1 SGDLS and CDR2 YYNGEE. Trimming at V came to 3 bases and at J to 0 bases, leaving 9 bases not matched to a gene. CDR3 loop: CASSEQGQVASGNTIYF. The CDR3 nucleotides read TGTGCCAGCAGCGAACAAGGACAGGTGGCCTCTGGAAACACCATATATTTT.

This chain uses TRBV27 with TRBJ2-3; D possibly corresponds to TRBD1 (5 bases). The CDR3 runs to 16 residues. Germline V gene data show CDR1 as MNHEY and CDR2 as SMNVEV (reference sequence). V lost 3 bases and J 3 bases, leaving 16 bases between the germline ends. The CDR3 sequence: CASSFDSNVGTDTQYF. The CDR3 region has the DNA TGTGCCAGCAGTTTTGACAGTAATGTTGGTACAGATACGCAGTATTTT.

The chain has TRBV6-5 and TRBJ2-7; D gene ambiguous. V lost 10 bases, J lost 4 bases, and 17 bases lay in between. The germline V gene encodes CDR1 MNHEY and CDR2 SVGAGI. This CDR3 is 13 amino acids long. The CDR3 DNA reads TGTGCCACCATTGGGCCCGGTGAGTACGAGCAGTACTTC. This sequence encodes CATIGPGEYEQYF.

The chain links TRBV9 to TRBJ2-1, with 7 bases aligning to TRBD2. Unmatched junction bases numbered 10, after V lost 3 bases and J lost 4 bases. This CDR3 contains 16 residues. The V gene's germline CDR1 is SGDLS and CDR2 YYNGEE. The CDR3 DNA reads TGTGCCAGCAGCGAAAGTGGGCTAGCGGTTTACAATGAGCAGTTCTTC. Protein: CASSESGLAVYNEQFF.

This clone showed up just once. V usage is TRBV7-2 and J usage is TRBJ2-2; D is undetermined. Germline loops: CDR1 SGHTA, CDR2 FQGNSA. This CDR3 is 15 amino acids long. V was trimmed by 5 bases and J by 2 bases, leaving 12 bases between them. The CDR3 region has the DNA TGTGCCAGCAGCAACCGGGCTGTAAACACCGGGGAGCTGTTTTTT. Translation: CASSNRAVNTGELFF. Using reference TRBV7-2 and TRBJ2-2 for the parts outside the CDR3, the full variable domain is GAGVSQSPSNKVTEKGKDVELRCDPISGHTALYWYRQSLGQGLEFLIYFQGNSAPDKSGLPSDRFSAERTGGSVSTLTIQRTQQEDSAVYLCASSNRAVNTGELFFGEGSRLTVL.

The chain has TRBV6-2 or TRBV6-3 and TRBJ1-1, with TRBD1 identical over 7 bases. Trimming at V came to 4 bases and at J to 2 bases, leaving 7 bases not matched to a gene. The CDR3 runs to 15 residues. The V gene's germline CDR1 is MNHEY and CDR2 SVGEGT. The CDR3 sequence: CASSSPGQPNTEAFF. As DNA, the CDR3 is TGTGCCAGCAGTTCCCCGGGACAGCCCAACACTGAAGCTTTCTTT.

This clone has a single count. The J gene is TRBJ1-2, the V gene TRBV2; no firm D call. CDR1 is SNHLY, CDR2 FYNNEI, per germline. The V end lost 3 bases, the J end lost 5 bases, and 7 bases lay between the germline ends. The CDR3 is 12 residues long. The CDR3 loop reads CASSDSAYGYTF. CDR3 nucleotides: TGTGCCAGCAGTGACTCCGCGTATGGCTACACCTTC.

This chain links TRBV10-3 with TRBJ1-6, with a weak D call TRBD1 (5 bases). Germline V CDR1 and CDR2: ENHRY, SYGVKD. The germline V and J ends were trimmed by 4 bases and 9 bases, with 13 bases remaining between them. The CDR3 spans 14 residues. The DNA of the CDR3 is TGTGCCATCAGTGCCGACAGAAGAGCTTCACCCCTCCACTTT. Translated, it gives CAISADRRASPLHF.

On this clone itself: The same CDR3 also results from other DNA sequences found in this sample. The chain is built from TRBV30 and TRBJ1-1; D uncertain. The V gene lost 1 base and the J gene lost 0 bases, with 6 bases spanning the gap. Germline loops: CDR1 GTSNPN, CDR2 SVGIG (reference sequence). The CDR3 length is 13 residues. The CDR3: CAWSDNMNTEAFF. CDR3 in DNA: TGTGCCTGGAGTGATAACATGAACACTGAAGCTTTCTTT.

This chain connects TRBV21-1 to TRBJ2-7; the table's D gene call, TRBD2, was not cross checked with the DNA. TRBV21-1 is classified as a pseudogene. The CDR3 is 13 amino acids. The CDR3 is CARRTSGRKGQYF. CDR3 bases: TGTGCCAGGAGGACTAGCGGGAGAAAGGGGCAGTACTTC.

In DNA form, the CDR3 reads TGTGCCAGCAGTTTAAGTGGACTAGCGGGAGAGCAGTACTTC. It codes for CASSLSGLAGEQYF. The chain employs TRBV28 and TRBJ2-7; TRBD2 matches 12 bases. CDR1 and CDR2 from the germline V gene are MDHEN and SYDVKM. V lost 2 bases, J lost 7 bases, and 3 bases stayed unmatched. The CDR3 extends over 14 amino acids.

This CDR3 reads CASSPGGNRDEQFF. The DNA of the CDR3 is TGTGCCAGCTCACCGGGTGGGAATAGAGATGAGCAGTTCTTC. The rearrangement links TRBV18 to TRBJ2-1; D is uncertain. V was cut by 3 bases and J by 8 bases, with 14 bases left in between. The CDR3 contains 14 residues. The germline V gene encodes CDR1 KGHSH and CDR2 LQKENI.

The rearrangement links TRBV27 to TRBJ1-1; tentative D call: TRBD1 (6 bases). CDR1 is MNHEY, CDR2 SMNVEV, per germline (reference sequence). Trimming pared 11 bases from V and 1 base from J, leaving 11 bases between. The CDR3 is made up of 12 amino acids. CDR3 sequence reads: CALLQGNTEAFF. CDR3 coding DNA: TGTGCCCTACTACAGGGGAACACTGAAGCTTTCTTT.

The V call is TRBV7-8, the J call TRBJ2-7, with 7 bases identical to TRBD2. CDR3 length equals 13 residues. From germline, CDR1 is SGHVS and CDR2 FQNEAQ. J lost 3 bases, V lost 5 bases, and 4 bases had no gene match. The CDR3 region has the DNA TGTGCCAGCAGCGCCGGACTAGGCTACGAGCAGTACTTC. Translation gives CASSAGLGYEQYF.

The gene calls are TRBV4-1 and TRBJ1-1, with 7 positions matching TRBD1. The length of the CDR3 is 14 residues. Germline V gene lookup returns CDR1 MGHRA and CDR2 YSYEKL. The trim removed 1 base at V and 7 bases at J, leaving 6 bases unmatched. The CDR3 region is CASSQGQGPLEAFF. The DNA of the CDR3 is TGCGCCAGCAGCCAAGGACAGGGCCCTCTTGAAGCTTTCTTT.

The genes are TRBV9 and TRBJ1-6; 9 bases agree with TRBD1. CDR1 SGDLS and CDR2 YYNGEE come from the germline V gene. This CDR3 has 15 amino acids. With 3 bases clipped from V and 14 bases from J, the junction kept 12 bases outside the gene matches. The CDR3 DNA follows: TGTGCCAGCAGCGCCCCGACAGGGGGAACAGCATCCCTCCACTTT. Its protein is CASSAPTGGTASLHF.

J is TRBJ2-5 and V is TRBV27, with 12 bases identical to TRBD1. From germline, CDR1 is MNHEY and CDR2 SMNVEV (reference sequence). V shed 6 bases and J 2 bases; nucleotides not matched to a gene: 13. The CDR3 contains 18 residues. The CDR3 sequence: CASRQRGTGGNRQETQYF. CDR3 sequence (DNA): TGTGCCAGCAGACAGAGAGGGACAGGGGGCAACAGGCAAGAGACCCAGTACTTC.

The chain combines TRBV29-1 with TRBJ1-5; D gene ambiguous. The CDR3 loop spans 14 amino acids. Looked up from germline, CDR1 is SQVTM and CDR2 is ANQGSEA. V was trimmed by 5 bases and J by 2 bases, leaving 13 bases between them. CDR3 nucleotides: TGCAGCGTTACTCTCGACTACCGCAATCAGCCCCAGCATTTT. Its translation is CSVTLDYRNQPQHF.